The 17 T cell receptor beta chains given below trace back to one sample, sequenced in a study of shared clonotypes between healthy human individuals. Assay: immunoSEQ multiplex PCR; the TCRdb copy retains only in-frame clones and omits some. The sample yields roughly 2.1 million clones, approximately 94% seen once. CD45RO-negative, CCR7-selected cells formed the naive CD8 fraction, which excluded terminally differentiated effector memory CD45RA+ cells. The source material was naive CD8+ T cells from PBMCs. Source of these receptors: a man aged 18 to 35 in good health. Some clones in this sample may be carry-over from other donors' samples.

The genes are TRBV28 and TRBJ2-1; D is uncertain. Trimming cost V 5 bases and J 10 bases, with 12 bases left between them. Germline lookup yields CDR1 MDHEN and CDR2 SYDVKM. CDR3 length: 12 residues. The CDR3, as DNA: TGTGCCAGCAGTCCCCGGACGCCCGAGCAGTTCTTC. Its protein is CASSPRTPEQFF.

This chain connects TRBV9 to TRBJ2-1, with 8 bases lining up with TRBD2. CDR1 is SGDLS and CDR2 is YYNGEE in the germline V gene. The CDR3 contains 15 residues. V lost 3 bases, J lost 2 bases, and 4 bases stayed unmatched. In DNA form, the CDR3 reads TGTGCCAGCAGCGCGGGGGGGCCCCCCTACAATGAGCAGTTCTTC. Protein sequence: CASSAGGPPYNEQFF.

The chain joins TRBV7-2 to TRBJ2-7, with 8 bases that match TRBD1. Germline V lookup: CDR1 SGHTA, CDR2 FQGNSA. V was pared by 1 base and J by 4 bases, with 15 bases of the junction left unmatched. The CDR3 runs 18 residues. CDR3 DNA: TGTGCCAGCAGCTTAGAATTTCAGGGGGCCGGTGGGCTTTACGAGCAGTACTTC. This encodes CASSLEFQGAGGLYEQYF.

The DNA for the CDR3 is TGCGCCAGCAGCACCCGGCCGGGACCCCTCTACGAGCAGTACTTC. As protein: CASSTRPGPLYEQYF. This chain connects TRBV5-1 to TRBJ2-7; D could derive from TRBD1 or TRBD2 (5 bases each). The length of the CDR3 is 15 residues. V was clipped by 4 bases and J by 3 bases, with 17 bases between them. Germline CDR1 SGHRS, CDR2 YFSETQ.

V gene TRBV11-3 combines with J gene TRBJ2-7, with no clear D. There are 13 residues in the CDR3. Germline-derived CDR1 and CDR2 are SGHNT and YENEEA. Between the trimmed V and J ends, which lost 1 base and 7 bases, there was a span of 11 bases. Here the CDR3 reads CASSLAPRSEQYF. Here the CDR3 DNA reads TGTGCCAGCAGCTTAGCCCCCCGCAGTGAGCAGTACTTC.

The rearrangement uses TRBV11-2 and TRBJ2-3; perhaps TRBD1 as D (6 bases). Germline V gene data show CDR1 as SGHAT and CDR2 as FQNNGV. V dropped 5 bases and J dropped 2 bases, with 23 bases sitting between them. The CDR3 is made up of 18 amino acids. The CDR3 region has the DNA TGTGCCAGCAGCGGACAGCAGGATTCAGGGCGAGTCACAGATACGCAGTATTTT. The encoded protein is CASSGQQDSGRVTDTQYF.

This chain connects TRBV7-9 to TRBJ2-7; D ambiguous. Looked up from germline, CDR1 is SEHNR and CDR2 is FQNEAQ (reference sequence). Trimming removed 5 bases from V and 2 bases from J, with 13 bases in between. There are 14 residues in the CDR3. The CDR3 DNA reads as TGTGCCAGCAGCCCTCGGACCACCACCTACGAGCAGTACTTC. This encodes CASSPRTTTYEQYF.

Remarks on this clone: This sample includes further DNA sequences coding for the same CDR3. The V call is TRBV5-6, the J call TRBJ2-5; D is ambiguous. V lost 0 bases to trimming and J lost 5 bases, with 5 bases between them. Germline V gene sequence: CDR1 SGHDT, CDR2 YYEEEE. The CDR3 is 12 residues long. The CDR3 DNA is TGTGCCAGCAGCTTGGGTCGGGAGACCCAGTACTTC. Its protein is CASSLGRETQYF.

The V call is TRBV13, the J call TRBJ2-7; D possibly uses TRBD1 or TRBD2 (5 bases each). CDR3 length: 13 amino acids. The V gene lost 5 bases and the J gene lost 4 bases, with 12 bases spanning the gap. CDR1 is PRHDT, CDR2 FYEKMQ, per germline (reference sequence). CDR3 region: CASSRGRVYEQYF. The CDR3 DNA reads TGTGCCAGCAGCCGGGGCCGGGTTTACGAGCAGTACTTC. The complete variable domain, with remaining parts taken from reference TRBV13 and TRBJ2-7, reads AAGVIQSPRHLIKEKRETATLKCYPIPRHDTVYWYQQGPGQDPQFLISFYEKMQSDKGSIPDRFSAQQFSDYHSELNMSSLELGDSALYFCASSRGRVYEQYFGPGTRLTVT.

The chain carries TRBV19 and TRBJ2-5; tentatively, D is TRBD1 (6 bases). In germline, CDR1 is LNHDA, CDR2 SQIVND (reference sequence). CDR3 length: 14 amino acids. V lost 5 bases to trimming and J lost 5 bases, with 15 bases between them. In nucleotides, the CDR3 is TGTGCCAGTAGTTCACGGACAGCGGCGGAGACCCAGTACTTC. The encoded protein is CASSSRTAAETQYF.

This chain joins TRBV7-8 and TRBJ2-2, with D tentatively TRBD1 or TRBD2 (5 bases each). The CDR3 contains 18 residues. The V gene's germline CDR1 is SGHVS and CDR2 FQNEAQ. V lost 5 bases and J lost 6, with 25 bases in between. The CDR3 nucleotides are TGTGCCAGCAGCCCCTTGGGGGTTCCAGGAGATAAAGCCGGGGAGCTGTTTTTT. Translated, it gives CASSPLGVPGDKAGELFF.

The chain links TRBV5-1 to TRBJ2-7, with 8 positions matching TRBD2. This CDR3 is built from 14 residues. Trimming removed 4 bases from V and 0 bases from J; junction bases left unmatched: 3. The germline V gene encodes CDR1 SGHRS and CDR2 YFSETQ. CDR3 nucleotides: TGCGCCAGCAGCCTGACTAGCGACTCCTACGAGCAGTACTTC. The encoded protein is CASSLTSDSYEQYF.

This clone was recorded once. The chain uses TRBV5-1 and TRBJ2-5, with D possibly being TRBD1 or TRBD2 (7 bases each). Germline loops: CDR1 SGHRS, CDR2 YFSETQ. The CDR3 is made up of 18 amino acids. V gave up 3 bases and J gave up 1 base, with 22 bases separating them. CDR3 residues: CASSWDYRGRGTQETQYF. The CDR3 DNA reads TGCGCCAGCAGCTGGGACTATAGGGGGCGGGGTACCCAAGAGACCCAGTACTTC.

This chain links TRBV9 with TRBJ1-2; D is ambiguous. The CDR3 is made up of 12 amino acids. CDR1 is SGDLS, CDR2 YYNGEE, per germline. V was clipped by 4 bases and J by 4 bases, with 8 bases between them. CDR3 bases: TGTGCCAGCAGCCTTCCCCTCTATGGCTACACCTTC. As protein: CASSLPLYGYTF.

The chain recombines TRBV13 with TRBJ1-2; D unresolved. Between the trimmed V and J ends, which lost 0 bases and 6 bases, there was a span of 8 bases. CDR3 size: 13 residues. Germline lookup yields CDR1 PRHDT and CDR2 FYEKMQ (reference sequence). The CDR3 DNA reads as TGTGCCAGCAGCTTAGGACGGGCAGATGGCTACACCTTC. Its translation is CASSLGRADGYTF.

V usage is TRBV2 and J usage is TRBJ2-7, with 10 bases fitting TRBD1. The germline V gene encodes CDR1 SNHLY and CDR2 FYNNEI. The CDR3 sequence is 17 residues long. After removal of 4 bases from V and 1 base from J, the junction contained 10 bases not matched to a gene. As DNA, the CDR3 is TGTGCCAGCAGTGGACTGACAGGGGGCGCAGGGTCCTACGAGCAGTACTTC. It yields the protein CASSGLTGGAGSYEQYF. Drawing the rest from reference TRBV2 and TRBJ2-7, the complete variable domain is EPEVTQTPSHQVTQMGQEVILRCVPISNHLYFYWYRQILGQKVEFLVSFYNNEISEKSEIFDDQFSVERPDGSNFTLKIRSTKLEDSAMYFCASSGLTGGAGSYEQYFGPGTRLTVT.

The V gene is TRBV6-6, the J gene TRBJ2-7; TRBD1 matches 8 bases. Germline V gene data show CDR1 as MNHNY and CDR2 as SVGAGI (reference sequence). V was clipped by 8 bases and J by 2 bases; unmatched bases: 8. The CDR3 is 14 amino acids. Written as DNA, the CDR3 is TGTGCCAGCGCCAATTGGGACAGGACCTACGAGCAGTACTTC. Translation: CASANWDRTYEQYF.